This TCR beta chain is drawn from a study of PD-1 blockade in classical Hodgkin lymphoma. Study overall: Once every 2 weeks, patients received intravenous nivolumab at 3 mg/kg.

The CDR3 contains 14 residues. The J segment lost 8 bases and the V segment lost 5 bases, leaving 7 bases of the junction unmatched. Germline lookup yields CDR1 LNHDA and CDR2 SQIVND (reference sequence). This clone was seen just once. Antigen: not known. Study conclusions and caveats: Complete responders had baseline diversity similar to newly diagnosed patients.

Measured with immunoSEQ multiplex PCR; TCRdb has only the in-frame clones, and not every one. In the table there are some 17,000 clones, 82% of which are singletons. Relapse was seen in all patients after autologous stem cell transplantation, and brentuximab vedotin exposure was variable. The material was peripheral blood mononuclear cells (PBMCs), obtained before the second cycle of nivolumab. The source of this sequence is a human donor with classical Hodgkin lymphoma. The V call is TRBV19, the J call TRBJ2-2, with TRBD1 identical over 8 bases. This CDR3 is CASSFGQGGGELFF. Here the CDR3 DNA reads TGTGCCAGTAGTTTCGGACAGGGCGGAGGGGAGCTGTTTTTT.